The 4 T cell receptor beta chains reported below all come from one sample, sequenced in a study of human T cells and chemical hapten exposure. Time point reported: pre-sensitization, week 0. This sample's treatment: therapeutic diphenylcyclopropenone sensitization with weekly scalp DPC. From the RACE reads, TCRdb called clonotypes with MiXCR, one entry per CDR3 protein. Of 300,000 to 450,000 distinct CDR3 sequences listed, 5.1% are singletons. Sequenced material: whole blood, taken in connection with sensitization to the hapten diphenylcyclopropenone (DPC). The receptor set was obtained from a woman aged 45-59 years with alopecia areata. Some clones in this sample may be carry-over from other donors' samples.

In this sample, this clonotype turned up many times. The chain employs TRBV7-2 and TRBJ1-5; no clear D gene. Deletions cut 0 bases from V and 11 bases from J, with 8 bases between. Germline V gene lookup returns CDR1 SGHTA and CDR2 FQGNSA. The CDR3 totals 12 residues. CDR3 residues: CASSLAGMAQHF. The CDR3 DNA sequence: TGTGCCAGCAGCTTAGCAGGGATGGCCCAGCATTTT.

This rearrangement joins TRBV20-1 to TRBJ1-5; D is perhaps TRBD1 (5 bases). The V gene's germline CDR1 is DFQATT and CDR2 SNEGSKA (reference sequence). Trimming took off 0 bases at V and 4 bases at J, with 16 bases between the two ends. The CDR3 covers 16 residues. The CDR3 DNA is TGCAGTGCTAGAGATCCGGGGCCCGTAATAAATCAGCCCCAGCATTTT. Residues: CSARDPGPVINQPQHF.

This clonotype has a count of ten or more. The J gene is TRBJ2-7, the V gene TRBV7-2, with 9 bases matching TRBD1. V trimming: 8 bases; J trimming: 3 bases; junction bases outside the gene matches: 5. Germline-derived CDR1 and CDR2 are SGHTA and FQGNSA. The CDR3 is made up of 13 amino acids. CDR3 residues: CASSQTGGYEQYF. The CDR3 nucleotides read TGTGCCAGCTCCCAGACAGGGGGCTACGAGCAGTACTTC.

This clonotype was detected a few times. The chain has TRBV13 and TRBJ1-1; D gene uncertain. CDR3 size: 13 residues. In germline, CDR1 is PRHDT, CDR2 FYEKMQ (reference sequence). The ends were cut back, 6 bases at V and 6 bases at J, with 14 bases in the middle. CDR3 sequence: CASRSGLGAEAFF. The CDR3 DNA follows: TGTGCCAGCAGATCCGGGCTTGGGGCTGAAGCTTTCTTT.